This TCR beta chain was obtained from a study of OX40 agonist ivuxolimab in advanced cancers. Study overall: Participants, roughly 80% male, averaged approximately 60 years of age, ranging from roughly 23 to 90. Treatment received earlier with anti-PD-1, anti-PD-L1 or anti-CTLA-4 agents was allowed, and more than 35% had some. Whole-study findings and limits: Part of the nonresponder group also had normalized T-cell clonal expansion that was low. Determination of antigen specificity was not performed for the expanded peripheral T cells.

The assay was immunoSEQ multiplex PCR, and TCRdb's table has in-frame clones only and misses some. The repertoire has 33,000 or so clones, around 84% of them found once; the top ten carry about 13%. Comments on this clone: What it binds is not known.

Material: CD4+ or CD8+ T cells sorted from blood, obtained in a trial of the OX40 agonist ivuxolimab. The receptor's source is an adult with an advanced solid tumor such as melanoma, head and neck, liver or kidney cancer.

CDR3 in amino acids: CAITYDANTEAFF. The DNA for the CDR3 is TGTGCCATCACTTACGACGCGAACACTGAAGCTTTCTTT. The chain employs TRBV10-3 and TRBJ1-1; D is unresolved. The V end was cut by 7 bases, the J end by 1 base, with 10 bases between. Germline V lookup: CDR1 ENHRY, CDR2 SYGVKD. The CDR3 length is 13 residues.